The rows below give T cell receptor beta chains drawn from one sample of a study of blood T cell repertoires in COVID-19. The repertoire was sequenced with immunoSEQ multiplex PCR; TCRdb's copy has only in-frame clones and lacks some. Here the sample spans just over 250,000 clones, about 80% being singletons. Sequencing input: PBMCs or T cells enriched from blood (not recorded which). The receptor source for this set is a man younger than 40 with acute COVID-19. Both conserved end residues are part of each CDR3. A D gene is named only where the DNA matches it firmly. Clone size is stated in some rows and not others, as once, few, many or a class when expanded.

j_call v_call clone_size d_call cdr3_aa cdr3_nt
TRBJ2-5 TRBV5-1 NA TRBD1 CASSSAGTGGKETQYF TGCGCCAGCAGCTCTGCCGGGACAGGGGGCAAAGAGACCCAGTACTTC
TRBJ2-2 TRBV28 NA NA CASSPSWRELFF TGTGCCAGCAGTCCCTCTTGGCGGGAGCTGTTTTTT
TRBJ1-4 TRBV19 NA NA CASSIGTATNEKLFF TGTGCCAGTAGTATCGGTACAGCAACTAATGAAAAACTGTTTTTT
TRBJ2-2 TRBV19 NA NA CASSGQFPGELFF TGTGCCAGTAGCGGACAGTTTCCCGGGGAGCTGTTTTTT
TRBJ1-1 TRBV7-8 NA NA CASSLIPGEKTEAFF TGTGCCAGCAGCTTAATTCCAGGGGAGAAGACTGAAGCTTTCTTT
TRBJ1-1 TRBV6-5 once NA CASTEGGRGAFF TGTGCCAGCACGGAAGGCGGCAGGGGAGCTTTCTTT
TRBJ2-5 TRBV7-6 once TRBD2 CASSLAWGGRAEETQYF TGTGCCAGCAGCTTAGCGTGGGGCGGGAGGGCCGAAGAGACCCAGTACTTC
TRBJ1-1 TRBV12-3/TRBV12-4 once TRBD1 CASKGQGAGRAFF TGTGCCAGCAAGGGACAGGGGGCCGGTAGAGCTTTCTTT
TRBJ1-2 TRBV4-1 NA NA CASSQGGDNFYGYTF TGCGCCAGCAGCCAAGGAGGGGACAATTTCTATGGCTACACCTTC
TRBJ1-1 TRBV5-5 NA NA CASSLDVTMNTEAFF TGTGCCAGCAGCTTGGATGTAACTATGAACACTGAAGCTTTCTTT
TRBJ2-2 TRBV4-1 NA TRBD1 CASSQEGLGTGDTGELFF TGCGCCAGCAGCCAAGAAGGGTTAGGGACAGGGGACACCGGGGAGCTGTTTTTT
TRBJ2-4 TRBV19 NA TRBD2 CASSGSGNQAKNIQYF TGTGCCAGTAGTGGAAGCGGGAACCAAGCCAAAAACATTCAGTACTTC
TRBJ1-1 TRBV5-1 NA TRBD1 CASREQGIGDTEAFF TGTGCCAGCAGGGAACAGGGGATCGGTGACACTGAAGCTTTCTTT
TRBJ1-2 TRBV18 NA TRBD1 CASSKQGDGYTF TGTGCCAGCTCGAAACAGGGGGATGGCTACACCTTC
TRBJ1-5 TRBV7-2 NA NA CASSLARAQPQHF TGTGCCAGCAGCTTAGCGCGGGCTCAGCCCCAGCATTTT
TRBJ1-5 TRBV7-8 once TRBD1 CASSLDSGQGSPQHF TGTGCCAGCAGCTTGGATTCGGGACAGGGGAGCCCCCAGCATTTT
TRBJ1-1 TRBV18 NA NA CASSPRVTGNTEAFF TGTGCCAGCTCACCCCGGGTTACTGGGAACACTGAAGCTTTCTTT
TRBJ1-1 TRBV15 NA NA CATSRGSAGSYDTEAFF TGTGCCACCAGCAGAGGGAGCGCGGGTTCGTATGACACTGAAGCTTTCTTT
TRBJ2-2 TRBV12-3/TRBV12-4 NA NA CASSSLSGELFF TGTGCCAGCAGCTCCTTATCCGGGGAGCTGTTTTTT
TRBJ2-1 TRBV6-2/TRBV6-3 NA TRBD2 CASSWWTSGRGWIYNEQFF TGTGCCAGCAGTTGGTGGACTAGCGGGAGAGGTTGGATTTACAATGAGCAGTTCTTC
TRBJ1-4 TRBV5-4 few TRBD1 CASSKWTGGQEKLFF TGTGCCAGCAGCAAATGGACAGGGGGTCAAGAAAAACTGTTTTTT
TRBJ1-3 TRBV3-1/TRBV3-2 NA NA CASSQVRTYGNTIYF TGTGCCAGCAGCCAAGTTCGGACATACGGAAACACCATATATTTT
TRBJ2-3 TRBV7-3 NA TRBD2 CASSLLAGDADTQYF TGTGCCAGCAGCCTACTAGCGGGAGACGCAGATACGCAGTATTTT
TRBJ1-1 TRBV4-3 once NA CASSQFGQGMNTEAFF TGCGCCAGCAGCCAGTTCGGGCAGGGAATGAACACTGAAGCTTTCTTT
TRBJ2-1 TRBV11-3 NA TRBD2 CASSLVGGDHNEQFF TGTGCCAGCAGCTTAGTCGGGGGGGACCACAATGAGCAGTTCTTC
TRBJ2-6 TRBV6-2/TRBV6-3 NA NA CASSYPTGSGANVLTF TGTGCCAGCAGTTACCCCACAGGGTCTGGGGCCAACGTCCTGACTTTC
TRBJ1-2 TRBV29-1 NA NA CSTTGRSYTF TGCAGCACAACAGGGCGTAGCTACACCTTC
TRBJ1-4 TRBV9 NA NA CASSVQGTNEKLFF TGTGCCAGCAGCGTCCAGGGGACTAATGAAAAACTGTTTTTT
TRBJ2-2 TRBV6-4 NA TRBD2 CASSELAGAFANTGELFF TGTGCCAGCAGTGAACTAGCGGGGGCGTTCGCGAACACCGGGGAGCTGTTTTTT
TRBJ2-2 TRBV29-1 NA TRBD1 CSVPGQSNTGELFF TGCAGCGTACCGGGACAGTCGAACACCGGGGAGCTGTTTTTT
TRBJ2-1 TRBV5-6 once NA CASSLVGGSHNEQFF TGTGCCAGCAGCTTGGTCGGAGGGAGCCACAATGAGCAGTTCTTC
TRBJ1-5 TRBV19 NA TRBD1 CASSIKDRGNQPQHF TGTGCCAGTAGTATAAAGGACAGGGGAAATCAGCCCCAGCATTTT
TRBJ1-1 TRBV6-5 NA NA CASSYGGTRRAFF TGTGCCAGCAGTTACGGGGGCACGAGGCGAGCTTTCTTT
TRBJ2-5 TRBV7-2 NA NA CASSLARETQYF TGTGCCAGCAGCTTAGCGAGGGAGACCCAGTACTTC
TRBJ1-2 TRBV7-6 NA NA CASSSGRGWLEGYTF TGTGCCAGCAGCTCAGGTCGGGGGTGGCTGGAGGGCTACACCTTC